This T cell receptor (beta chain) was observed in a study of brain T cells in children with intractable seizures. In germline, CDR1 is SGHAT, CDR2 FQNNGV. V gave up 0 bases and J gave up 8 bases, with 17 bases separating them. The CDR3 covers 16 residues. Surgery cases with the highest brain T cell transcript signatures were chosen for sequencing. Pre-surgery treatment included at least one anti-epileptic drug. The table came from immunoSEQ multiplex PCR; TCRdb's copy has only in-frame clones and leaves some out. The sample includes 110,000 or so clones, 85% to 95% of them seen just once. Sequencing was performed on peripheral blood, taken at surgery. This rearrangement joins TRBV11-2 to TRBJ1-3; D is perhaps TRBD1 (5 bases). This TCR derives from a boy younger than two with hemimegalencephaly and intractable seizures. CDR3 nucleotide sequence: TGTGCCAGCAGCTTAGACCGCAGGGACGAGGCAGACACCATATATTTT. Residues: CASSLDRRDEADTIYF.